The TCR beta chain under discussion was sequenced for a study of blood T cell repertoires in COVID-19. The protocol was immunoSEQ multiplex PCR, while the TCRdb copy is restricted to in-frame clones and leaves out a portion. The sample contains about 130,000 clones, more than 90% of which appear only once. Germline V gene lookup returns CDR1 MNHEY and CDR2 SMNVEV (reference sequence). CDR3 length: 14 amino acids. V was pared by 2 bases and J by 6 bases, with 6 bases of the junction left unmatched. The sequenced material came from peripheral blood. The receptor's source is a man in his fifties or sixties with COVID-19, enrolled during active disease. V usage is TRBV27 and J usage is TRBJ1-1; 7 bases are shared with TRBD1. The CDR3 loop is CASSLDREVSEAFF. The CDR3 DNA reads TGTGCCAGCAGTTTAGACAGGGAGGTCTCTGAAGCTTTCTTT.